This entry describes one T cell receptor beta chain. Antigen unknown. The data belong to a study of vaccination and CD4 T cells after COVID-19. The study, taken as a whole, reports: A median approximately 86% of convalescent patients' SARS-CoV-2-reactive clones emerged only after vaccination.

This CDR3 is built from 13 residues. CDR1 is LNHDA, CDR2 SQIVND, per germline (reference sequence). V shed 10 bases and J shed 0 bases, with 10 bases lying between them. The Oncomine TCR Beta short-read assay was applied to DNA of cultured CD4+ T cells. The authors extracted genomic DNA from cultured CD4+ T cells. TCRdb reprocessed the PCR reads with MiXCR, giving one entry per CDR3 protein. The sample lists about 16,000 distinct CDR3 sequences, around 47% occurring once. Treatment: roughly 11-day PBMC culture with coronavirus spike peptide pools or control peptides (ViraFEST assay). The genes are TRBV19 and TRBJ1-3; D not certain. Sample: CD4+ T cells from blood, cultured in vitro, taken before SARS-CoV-2 vaccination. This receptor was obtained from a human donor who had recovered from COVID-19. CDR3 region: CATLHSSGNTIYF. DNA for the CDR3: TGTGCCACCCTCCATTCCTCTGGAAACACCATATATTTT.